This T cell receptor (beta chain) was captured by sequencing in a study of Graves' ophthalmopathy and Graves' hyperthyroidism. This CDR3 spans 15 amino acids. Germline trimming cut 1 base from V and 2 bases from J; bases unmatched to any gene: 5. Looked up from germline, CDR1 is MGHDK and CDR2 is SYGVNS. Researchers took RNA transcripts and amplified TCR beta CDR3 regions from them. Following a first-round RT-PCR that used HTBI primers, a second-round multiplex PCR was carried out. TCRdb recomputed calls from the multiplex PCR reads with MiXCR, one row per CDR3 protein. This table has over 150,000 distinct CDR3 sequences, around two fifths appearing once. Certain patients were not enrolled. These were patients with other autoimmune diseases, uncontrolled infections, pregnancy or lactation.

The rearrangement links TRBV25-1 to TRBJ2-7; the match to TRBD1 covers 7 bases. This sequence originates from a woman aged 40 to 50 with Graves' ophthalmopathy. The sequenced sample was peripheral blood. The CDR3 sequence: CASSESRTGTYEQYF. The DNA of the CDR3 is TGTGCCAGCAGTGAATCCCGGACAGGAACCTACGAGCAGTACTTC.